This entry features one T cell receptor beta chain sequence. The antigen remains undetermined. Looked up from germline, CDR1 is MDHEN and CDR2 is SYDVKM. The CDR3 loop spans 15 amino acids. V was clipped by 6 bases and J by 4 bases, with 18 bases between them. This entry comes from a study of graft-versus-host responses after intestinal transplantation. On the study more broadly: Grafts that recipients had were multivisceral, liver-intestinal, or isolated intestinal transplants. Anti-thymocyte globulin induction was given to all recipients, followed by tacrolimus and steroids for 3 to 4 years.

Libraries were prepared by immunoSEQ multiplex PCR; TCRdb keeps only in-frame clonotypes and omits some of them. The sample holds under 150,000 clones; just over 90% are singletons and the top ten take around 0.15%. This clonotype was obtained from a human donor who received an intestinal transplant. J is TRBJ2-5 and V is TRBV28; D is undetermined. Sequencing was performed on unstimulated CD4+ T cells sorted from spleen or lymph node cells, taken before intestinal transplant. The CDR3 DNA sequence: TGTGCCAGCAGACAACTTCATGATATGGGAGAGACCCAGTACTTC. Translated: CASRQLHDMGETQYF.